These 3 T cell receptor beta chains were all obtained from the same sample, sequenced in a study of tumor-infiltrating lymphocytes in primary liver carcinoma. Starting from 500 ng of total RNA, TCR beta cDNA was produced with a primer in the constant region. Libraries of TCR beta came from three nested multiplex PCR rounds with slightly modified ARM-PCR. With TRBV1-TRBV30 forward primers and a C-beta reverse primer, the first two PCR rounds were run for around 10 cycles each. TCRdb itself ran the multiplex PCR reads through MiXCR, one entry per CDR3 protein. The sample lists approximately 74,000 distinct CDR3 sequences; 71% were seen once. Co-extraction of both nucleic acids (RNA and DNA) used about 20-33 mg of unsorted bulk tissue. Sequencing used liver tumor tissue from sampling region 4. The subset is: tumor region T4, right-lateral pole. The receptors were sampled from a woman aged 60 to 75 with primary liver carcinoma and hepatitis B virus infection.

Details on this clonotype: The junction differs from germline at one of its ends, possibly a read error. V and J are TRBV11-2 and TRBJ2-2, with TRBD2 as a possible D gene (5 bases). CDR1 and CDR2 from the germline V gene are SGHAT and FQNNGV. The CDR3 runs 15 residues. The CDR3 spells CATSPPQGPTGELLF. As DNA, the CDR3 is TGTGCCACCAGCCCTCCGCAAGGACCGACCGGGGAGCTGCTCTTT.

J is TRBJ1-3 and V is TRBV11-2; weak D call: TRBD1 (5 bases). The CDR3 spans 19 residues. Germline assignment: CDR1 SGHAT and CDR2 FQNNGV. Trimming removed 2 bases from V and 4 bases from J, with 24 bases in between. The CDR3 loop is CASSLRPDRGAYSGNTIYF. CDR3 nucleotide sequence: TGTGCCAGCAGCTTACGCCCGGATAGGGGAGCGTACTCCGGAAACACCATATATTTT.

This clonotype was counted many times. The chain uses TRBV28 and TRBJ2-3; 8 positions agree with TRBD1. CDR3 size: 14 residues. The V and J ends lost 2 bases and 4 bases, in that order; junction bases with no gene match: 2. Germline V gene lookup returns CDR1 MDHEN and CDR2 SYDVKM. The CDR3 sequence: CASSLNRGADTQYF. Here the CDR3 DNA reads TGTGCCAGCAGTTTAAACAGGGGGGCAGATACGCAGTATTTT.